Below, 3 T cell receptor beta chains from the same sample are listed, as sequenced in a study of OX40 agonist ivuxolimab in advanced cancers. TCRdb's copy holds only in-frame clones and misses some; the assay was immunoSEQ multiplex PCR. The sample carries fewer than 70,000 clones, 80% to 90% recorded once. Sample: CD4+ or CD8+ T cells sorted from blood, taken in a trial of the OX40 agonist ivuxolimab. These receptors all stem from an adult with an advanced solid tumor such as melanoma, head and neck, liver or kidney cancer.

The rearrangement joins TRBV7-9 to TRBJ2-7, with D possibly matching TRBD1 (5 bases). There are 13 residues in the CDR3. V lost 5 bases to trimming and J lost 4 bases, with 12 bases between them. Germline CDR1 reads SEHNR; CDR2 reads FQNEAQ (reference sequence). CDR3 bases: TGTGCCAGCAGCCCGACAGTTCAATACGAGCAGTACTTC. Protein: CASSPTVQYEQYF.

The rearrangement joins TRBV7-9 to TRBJ2-2; tentatively, D is TRBD1 (6 bases). This CDR3 region has 14 residues. Germline CDR1 SEHNR, CDR2 FQNEAQ (reference sequence). V lost 9 bases and J lost 0, with 11 bases in between. The CDR3 nucleotides read TGTGCCAGTGGCGACAGGACGAACACCGGGGAGCTGTTTTTT. Protein sequence: CASGDRTNTGELFF.

This CDR3 reads CASSGSGGVAYNEQFF. DNA for the CDR3: TGTGCCAGCAGTGGAAGCGGGGGGGTAGCTTACAATGAGCAGTTCTTC. The rearrangement uses TRBV2 and TRBJ2-1; 10 bases align to TRBD2. Trimming cost V 4 bases and J 4 bases; bases outside gene matches: 7. The CDR3 runs to 16 residues. Germline V gene data show CDR1 as SNHLY and CDR2 as FYNNEI.